The rows below give T cell receptor beta chains drawn from one sample of a study of shared clonotypes between healthy human individuals. TCRdb keeps only in-frame clones here, not all; method: immunoSEQ multiplex PCR. Of around 510,000 clones in the sample, roughly 95% are singletons; the top ten hold about 0.067%. Material: naive CD4+ T cells sorted from blood. All receptors derive from a woman aged 30 to 39 in good health. Both conserved end residues are part of each CDR3. A D gene is named only where the DNA matches it firmly. Only part of the rows carry a size: once, few, many, or a class if the clone is expanded.

TRBV2,.,.,TRBJ1-2,16,CASSFPSDSTNYGYTF,TGTGCCAGCAGCTTCCCGTCGGACAGTACTAACTATGGCTACACCTTC
TRBV7-2,.,.,TRBJ1-1,12,CASRYTNTEAFF,TGTGCCAGCAGATACACGAACACTGAAGCTTTCTTT
TRBV11-3,.,.,TRBJ2-1,13,CASSSQGYNEQFF,TGTGCCAGCAGCTCACAGGGATACAATGAGCAGTTCTTC
TRBV7-9,.,.,TRBJ2-5,13,CASSLRSQETQYF,TGTGCCAGCAGCTTAAGGAGCCAGGAGACCCAGTACTTC
TRBV11-3,.,TRBD2,TRBJ2-1,14,CASSSAGGPNEQFF,TGTGCCAGCAGCTCAGCGGGAGGGCCGAATGAGCAGTTCTTC
TRBV6-5,.,.,TRBJ2-7,15,CASSPRAGRSYEQYF,TGTGCCAGCAGTCCACGGGCGGGAAGGTCCTACGAGCAGTACTTC
TRBV5-4,.,.,TRBJ2-7,14,CASSPPGQTYEQYF,TGTGCCAGCAGCCCCCCAGGACAGACTTACGAGCAGTACTTC
TRBV6-6,.,.,TRBJ2-7,14,CASTRGVWSGEQYF,TGTGCCAGCACCCGGGGAGTTTGGTCGGGAGAGCAGTACTTC
TRBV28,.,.,TRBJ1-1,15,CASSLSTPPRAEAFF,TGTGCCAGCAGTTTATCTACTCCTCCGCGGGCTGAAGCTTTCTTT
TRBV28,.,.,TRBJ1-5,13,CASSFGVVQPQHF,TGTGCCAGCAGTTTTGGGGTGGTTCAGCCCCAGCATTTT
TRBV30,.,TRBD2,TRBJ2-1,15,CAWSAGLAGLDEQFF,TGTGCCTGGAGTGCGGGACTAGCGGGATTGGATGAGCAGTTCTTC
TRBV28,once,TRBD1,TRBJ1-6,16,CASSLAGGGRKSPLHF,TGTGCCAGCAGTTTGGCAGGGGGCGGGAGAAAATCACCCCTCCACTTT
TRBV19,.,.,TRBJ2-2,15,CASNDGTSLAGELFF,TGTGCCAGTAATGATGGGACTTCGCTCGCGGGGGAGCTGTTTTTT
TRBV5-6,.,.,TRBJ2-5,11,CASSLAGTQYF,TGTGCCAGCAGCTTGGCAGGGACCCAGTACTTC
TRBV4-1,.,TRBD1,TRBJ2-1,15,CASSQQGAGDNEQFF,TGCGCCAGCAGCCAGCAGGGGGCAGGGGACAATGAGCAGTTCTTC
TRBV14,.,.,TRBJ2-2,15,CASSQGGKVTGELFF,TGTGCCAGCAGCCAAGGGGGTAAAGTCACCGGGGAGCTGTTTTTT
TRBV7-2,.,TRBD2,TRBJ2-7,15,CASSLGLAGVHEQYF,TGTGCCAGCAGCTTAGGCTTAGCGGGAGTTCACGAGCAGTACTTC
TRBV9,.,TRBD1,TRBJ1-4,15,CASSPTGQDYEKLFF,TGTGCCAGCAGCCCCACGGGACAGGATTATGAAAAACTGTTTTTT
TRBV7-2,.,.,TRBJ1-1,15,CASSPYPRSNTEAFF,TGTGCCAGCAGCCCCTATCCGAGGTCGAACACTGAAGCTTTCTTT